A selection of T cell receptor beta chains follows, all from one sample in a study of T cell clonotyping in hematopoietic cell transplantation. Using immunoSEQ multiplex PCR, the repertoire was profiled, and TCRdb retains in-frame clones only, with some absent. The table records around 19,000 clones, roughly 80% of them present only once. Sequences were derived from peripheral blood mononuclear cells, sampled before stem cell transplant. The receptors were gathered from a man aged 55 to 69 with acute myeloid leukemia. Some clones in this sample may be carry-over from other donors' samples. The conserved cysteine and the conserved F or W are not part of the CDR3 here. Fields, in order: V gene, J gene, D gene, CDR3 protein. A D gene is named only where the DNA matches it firmly.

V: TRBV29-1; J: TRBJ2-2; D: NA; CDR3: SVDGGGGRTGELF
V: TRBV2; J: TRBJ2-3; D: TRBD2; CDR3: ASRETSGGTTDTQY
V: TRBV10-3; J: TRBJ2-7; D: TRBD1; CDR3: AISRQGTREQY
V: TRBV11-1; J: TRBJ2-4; D: NA; CDR3: ASSLMGRTAKNIQY
V: TRBV9; J: TRBJ1-1; D: NA; CDR3: ASSTRTAMNTEAF
V: TRBV2; J: TRBJ1-6; D: NA; CDR3: AQAEQYNSPLH
V: TRBV6-1; J: TRBJ1-3; D: NA; CDR3: ASSSRDEGNTIY
V: TRBV27; J: TRBJ1-2; D: NA; CDR3: ASTPWAASNYGYT
V: TRBV4-1; J: TRBJ2-7; D: NA; CDR3: ASSTLAGQYEQY
V: TRBV6-1; J: TRBJ2-1; D: NA; CDR3: ASSEEPGLYNEQF
V: TRBV14; J: TRBJ2-3; D: TRBD1; CDR3: ASSSRTGGPDTQY
V: TRBV5-6; J: TRBJ2-6; D: NA; CDR3: ASSWPLGTGANVLT
V: TRBV9; J: TRBJ2-3; D: TRBD1; CDR3: ASSVSWDRATDTQY
V: TRBV11-2; J: TRBJ1-6; D: NA; CDR3: ASSLEMVYNSPLH
V: TRBV4-1; J: TRBJ2-2; D: NA; CDR3: ASSRQVSHTGELF
V: TRBV7-6; J: TRBJ1-4; D: NA; CDR3: ASSPRRDGEKLF